The present entry profiles one TCR beta chain with its context. Its matching antigen is unknown. This entry comes from a study of identical twins. Whole-study findings and limits: Cross-sectional statistical analysis, not tracking of the same donors, underpinned the conclusions. Where beta out-of-frame sequences were concerned, excess twin sharing was weaker. Models predicted less out-of-frame TCR alpha sharing in monozygotic twins than was found.

TCRdb used MiXCR to reprocess the 5' RACE reads, holding one entry per CDR3 protein. The table has some 570,000 distinct CDR3 sequences, about a fifth seen once. The junction had 11 bases not matched to a gene; V was cut back by 6 bases and J by 3 bases. CDR1 is MNHNS and CDR2 is SASEGT in the germline V gene. The CDR3 spans 16 residues. This same sample was also part of a study on yellow fever vaccine responses in identical twins.

This rearrangement joins TRBV6-1 to TRBJ2-7; TRBD2 matches 10 bases. This clonotype was sampled from a woman between 18 and 30 years old in good health. Sequenced material: CD4+ T cells sorted from blood. The CDR3 DNA reads TGTGCCAGCAGACCCACCGCTAGCGGGAGCGTCTACGAGCAGTACTTC. It is translated as CASRPTASGSVYEQYF.